This TCR beta chain was captured by sequencing in a study of T cell responses to AZD1222 COVID-19 vaccine (dated by TCRdb to 2020 to 2022). About the full investigation: A total of just over 230 trial participants underwent TCR sequencing, of whom about 210 received two doses of AZD1222 and some 25 received two doses of the MenACWY control vaccine. Enrollment into the trials was organized by age into subgroups of 18-55, 56-69 and 70-plus years, and those subgroups contained roughly 150, 30 and 60 TCR-sequenced participants, respectively. Results and caveats for the whole study, not just this receptor: Because no day 14 peak-response samples were available, the repertoires could be characterized only after the peak T cell response. In the small 56-69-year group, the increase in depth fell short of significance, most likely because of low power. Most participants were white British and females outnumbered males, and the authors suggested that clonal diversity may have been underestimated. Nearly half of unique spike-specific TCRs reportedly recognized epitopes outside regions mutated in the B.1.351 and B.1.1.7 variants. The vaccine-associated CD4 TCRs covered the entire spike protein, and the dominant responses fell in regions 160-218 and 743-854. After two AZD1222 doses, spike-specific TCR breadth and depth were significantly higher than at day 0 and than in MenACWY recipients. Conclusions about previously exposed vaccinees were limited because only a handful of AZD1222 recipients were SARS-CoV-2 seropositive at baseline.

Regarding this clone: Which antigen it targets is not known. Per-base quality was not reported, and no clone a single base away is much larger than it.

The intended sense of this specimen's time point label: baseline before first vaccination. This specimen's treatment or condition label, interpreted: meningococcal conjugate vaccine given as trial control. Samples from vaccinated people were obtained from the UK trials COV001 and COV002, which included a single-blind randomized controlled phase 2/3 trial of AZD1222 (ChAdOx1 nCoV-19) in healthy adults. For TCRbeta chain sequencing, PBMC samples were collected from trial participants at day 0 and at day 28 after the second dose. The CDR3 spans 12 residues, from the cysteine through the phenylalanine. CDR3 DNA is the only sequence kept; it has 36 bases, read in frame from the first base. Trimming removed 2 bases from V and 9 bases from J, leaving 8 bases between the germline ends. CDR1 MNHEY and CDR2 SVGEGT are derived from the germline V gene. The CDR3 regions of human TCRbeta chains were analyzed by immunosequencing. The published analysis was carried out like this. TCRs in the repertoires were compared against a reference library of SARS-CoV-2-specific TCRs that had been generated with the MIRA antigen-specificity platform. Breadth was defined as the fraction of unique TCRs that were SARS-CoV-2-associated, and depth was defined as the fraction of total T cells that were SARS-CoV-2-associated. Using the MIRA data, every spike-specific TCR was mapped to the spike region that the TCR reacted to and assigned to either a CD4 or a CD8 class. Log10-transformed breadth and depth values were compared by one-way ANOVA with Sidak's multiple comparisons tests. Here the immuneACCESS table is served through TCRdb, limited to in-frame sequences with V and J called. Missing clones are a known gap in these copies; in checked studies unresolved V genes cover under half, and the rest lacks a known reason. The D gene and trimming were derived from the DNA, and the V and J assignments and clone size from that table. The table for this sample lists some 100,000 clones; about 89% of them were counted only once. The top ten constitute 4% to 5% of the sample.

Specimen: peripheral blood, collected on day 0 of MenACWY control vaccination. This chain joins TRBV6-2 or TRBV6-3 to TRBJ2-1; the D gene lacks a confident call. The origin of this receptor is an adult in good health. The CDR3 sequence is CASSYGVGEQFF. The DNA reads TGTGCCAGCAGTTACGGGGTGGGTGAGCAGTTCTTC.